Presented here are 20 T cell receptor beta chains from one specimen sequenced in a study of cytomegalovirus exposure and HLA in healthy donors. In the PCR, 60 Vbeta and 13 Jbeta primers were used. TCRdb keeps only in-frame clones here, not all; method: immunoSEQ multiplex PCR. Counted here are about 90,000 clones, 70% to 75% occurring once; the ten biggest clones make up 16%. Sequencing was carried out using PBMCs. All receptors derive from a woman aged 18-35 years in good health and CMV-seropositive.

The chain joins TRBV10-3 to TRBJ2-2; D may be TRBD2 (7 bases). V lost 7 bases to trimming and J lost 5 bases, with 14 bases between them. The CDR3 contains 14 residues. Germline values: CDR1 ENHRY, CDR2 SYGVKD. The CDR3 region has the DNA TGTGCCATCACCGAGGGGGGGGTTACCGGGGAGCTGTTTTTT. Encoded protein: CAITEGGVTGELFF.

The chain uses TRBV7-9 and TRBJ2-5, with 9 bases that match TRBD2. The CDR3 covers 18 residues. Unmatched junction bases numbered 12, after V lost 2 bases and J lost 2 bases. Per the germline V gene, CDR1 is SEHNR and CDR2 is FQNEAQ (reference sequence). In DNA, the CDR3 is TGTGCCAGCAGCTTATTGCCCCGACTAGCGGACGATCAAGAGACCCAGTACTTC. This encodes CASSLLPRLADDQETQYF. The full variable domain, in which reference TRBV7-9 and TRBJ2-5 provide the parts outside the CDR3, is DTGVSQNPRHKITKRGQNVTFRCDPISEHNRLYWYRQTLGQGPEFLTYFQNEAQLEKSRLLSDRFSAERPKGSFSTLEIQRTEQGDSAMYLCASSLLPRLADDQETQYFGPGTRLLVL.

There are a few counts of this clone. This sequence joins TRBV2 and TRBJ2-5, with 12 bases matching TRBD2. CDR1 and CDR2 (germline): SNHLY, FYNNEI. The CDR3 contains 13 residues. V lost 6 bases to trimming and J lost 4 bases; unmatched junction nucleotides: 0. CDR3 bases: TGTGCCAGCAGGGGACTAGCGGGAGAGACCCAGTACTTC. Its protein product is CASRGLAGETQYF.

V gene TRBV28 combines with J gene TRBJ1-1; no clear D. The CDR3 sequence is 15 residues long. Germline lookup yields CDR1 MDHEN and CDR2 SYDVKM. Trimming shortened V by 6 bases and J by 0 bases, and 14 bases separated the two germline ends. The CDR3 sequence: CASSPSQRMNTEAFF. CDR3 bases: TGTGCCAGCAGCCCAAGTCAGCGTATGAACACTGAAGCTTTCTTT.

The V call is TRBV14, the J call TRBJ2-5, with D uncertain. This CDR3 has 15 residues. The germline V and J ends were trimmed by 1 base and 1 base, with 10 bases remaining between them. CDR1 and CDR2 (germline): SGHDN, FVKESK. This CDR3 is CASSQGLHSQETQYF. In DNA form, the CDR3 reads TGTGCCAGCAGCCAAGGGTTGCACAGCCAAGAGACCCAGTACTTC.

CDR3 residues: CASSMSGARGNLEPQHF. CDR3 nucleotides: TGTGCCAGTAGTATGAGTGGGGCAAGGGGGAATTTGGAGCCCCAGCATTTT. The chain recombines TRBV19 with TRBJ1-5; D perhaps matches TRBD1 (6 bases). Trimming removed 3 bases at V and 8 bases at J, with 23 bases between. The CDR3 is made up of 17 amino acids. The germline CDR1 and CDR2 sequences are LNHDA and SQIVND (reference sequence). Combining the CDR3 with reference TRBV19 and TRBJ1-5 gives the whole variable domain DGGITQSPKYLFRKEGQNVTLSCEQNLNHDAMYWYRQDPGQGLRLIYYSQIVNDFQKGDIAEGYSVSREKKESFPLTVTSAQKNPTAFYLCASSMSGARGNLEPQHFGDGTRLSIL.

This clone has more than one count but fewer than ten. CDR3: CASSPLVTVNTEAFF. For the CDR3, the DNA is TGTGCCAGCAGCCCCCTGGTCACAGTAAACACTGAAGCTTTCTTT. The rearrangement links TRBV5-4 to TRBJ1-1; D is ambiguous. The V end lost 4 bases, the J end lost 2 bases, and 15 bases lay between the germline ends. The CDR3 length is 15 residues. The germline CDR1 and CDR2 sequences are SGHNT and YYREEE (reference sequence).

The rearrangement joins TRBV7-9 to TRBJ2-4, with a tentative D call TRBD1 (5 bases). This CDR3 region has 14 residues. Germline-derived CDR1 and CDR2 are SEHNR and FQNEAQ (reference sequence). Trimming stripped 1 base from V and 1 base from J, with 5 bases between. The CDR3 region is CASSLEGAKNIQYF. CDR3 sequence (DNA): TGTGCCAGCAGCTTAGAGGGGGCCAAAAACATTCAGTACTTC. The variable domain in full, completed from reference TRBV7-9 and TRBJ2-4, reads DTGVSQNPRHKITKRGQNVTFRCDPISEHNRLYWYRQTLGQGPEFLTYFQNEAQLEKSRLLSDRFSAERPKGSFSTLEIQRTEQGDSAMYLCASSLEGAKNIQYFGAGTRLSVL.

This clone turned up a few times. The chain combines TRBV7-9 with TRBJ1-2; D may be TRBD1 (6 bases). This CDR3 is built from 13 residues. V lost 8 bases to trimming and J lost 5 bases, with 15 bases between them. Germline lookup yields CDR1 SEHNR and CDR2 FQNEAQ (reference sequence). In nucleotides, the CDR3 is TGTGCCAGCGAGACCGGGGGGGCATATGGCTACACCTTC. Its translation is CASETGGAYGYTF.

The J gene is TRBJ1-4, the V gene TRBV9, with 7 bases aligning to TRBD1. This CDR3 has 15 amino acids. Unmatched junction bases numbered 2, after V lost 3 bases and J lost 0 bases. Per germline, CDR1 SGDLS and CDR2 YYNGEE. The CDR3 nucleotides read TGTGCCAGCAGCGCCGGACAGGCAACTAATGAAAAACTGTTTTTT. Translated: CASSAGQATNEKLFF.

The gene calls are TRBV7-6 and TRBJ2-3; 8 bases are a match to TRBD2. V lost 0 bases, J lost 2 bases, and 13 bases stayed unmatched. In germline, CDR1 is SGHVS, CDR2 FNYEAQ. The CDR3 is made up of 19 amino acids. CDR3: CASSLAAWGLAGFTDTQYF. The CDR3 DNA follows: TGTGCCAGCAGCTTAGCTGCCTGGGGATTAGCGGGGTTCACAGATACGCAGTATTTT.

There are a few counts of this clone. This chain links TRBV28 with TRBJ1-2, with 8 bases matching TRBD1. Unmatched junction bases numbered 11, after V lost 4 bases and J lost 7 bases. The V gene's germline CDR1 is MDHEN and CDR2 SYDVKM. This CDR3 comprises 15 residues. The CDR3 loop is CASSSQSDRGAGYTF. The CDR3 region has the DNA TGTGCCAGCAGTTCACAATCAGACAGGGGAGCTGGCTACACCTTC.

The chain is built from TRBV2 and TRBJ2-5; D not certain. The CDR3 has 11 amino acids. Germline CDR1 reads SNHLY; CDR2 reads FYNNEI. V lost 3 bases and J 5 bases, leaving 4 bases between the germline ends. The CDR3 loop reads CASSDGETQYF. In DNA, the CDR3 is TGTGCCAGCAGTGACGGGGAGACCCAGTACTTC.

The V call is TRBV18, the J call TRBJ2-7; TRBD1 matches 10 bases. Per the germline V gene, CDR1 is KGHSH and CDR2 is LQKENI. Germline trimming cut 7 bases from V and 6 bases from J; bases unmatched to any gene: 6. The CDR3 is 13 residues long. DNA for the CDR3: TGTGCCAGCTACCGGGACAGGGGAGGCGAGCAGTACTTC. Encoded protein: CASYRDRGGEQYF.

The chain has TRBV5-4 and TRBJ2-5, with D tentatively TRBD2 (6 bases). The CDR3 contains 19 residues. Deletions cut 9 bases from V and 0 bases from J, with 30 bases between. CDR1 is SGHNT, CDR2 YYREEE, per germline (reference sequence). CDR3 sequence reads: CATGGREMRRALNQETQYF. CDR3 nucleotide sequence: TGTGCCACCGGGGGACGAGAAATGAGAAGGGCGCTAAACCAAGAGACCCAGTACTTC.

V gene TRBV9 combines with J gene TRBJ2-3, with a possible D match to TRBD1 (6 bases). This CDR3 is 13 amino acids long. Germline-derived CDR1 and CDR2 are SGDLS and YYNGEE. Trimming cost V 2 bases and J 4 bases, with 8 bases left between them. The CDR3 bases are TGTGCCAGCAGCGTTACAGGGTCAGATACGCAGTATTTT. It encodes CASSVTGSDTQYF.

This sequence joins TRBV4-3 and TRBJ2-7; the match to TRBD1 covers 7 bases. Germline assignment: CDR1 LGHNA and CDR2 YSLEER. J was trimmed by 7 bases and V by 0 bases; bases with no gene match: 15. The CDR3 is 17 residues long. The CDR3 DNA sequence: TGCGCCAGCAGCCAAGACCCGACACCGCTGACAGGGAGAGAGCAGTACTTC. It is translated as CASSQDPTPLTGREQYF.

J is TRBJ2-7 and V is TRBV7-8; weak D call: TRBD2 (5 bases). The CDR3 covers 13 residues. Germline CDR1 is SGHVS and CDR2 is FQNEAQ. The germline V and J ends were trimmed by 2 bases and 7 bases, with 12 bases remaining between them. CDR3 DNA: TGTGCCAGCAGCTTAAGGAGGTTGGGAGAGCAGTACTTC. It specifies CASSLRRLGEQYF.

The rearrangement joins TRBV5-1 to TRBJ2-3; 15 bases are shared with TRBD2. Germline CDR1 SGHRS, CDR2 YFSETQ. The CDR3 runs 18 residues. The ends lost 4 bases at V and 3 bases at J; junction bases unmatched: 9. The CDR3 bases are TGCGCCAGCAGCCCTTTTGGAGGGACTAGCGGGGGGACAGATACGCAGTATTTT. Translating gives CASSPFGGTSGGTDTQYF.

The chain carries TRBV19 and TRBJ1-2, with a possible D match to TRBD1 (5 bases). The V end lost 6 bases, the J end lost 1 base, and 9 bases lay between the germline ends. The CDR3 contains 13 residues. Looked up from germline, CDR1 is LNHDA and CDR2 is SQIVND (reference sequence). The CDR3 protein is CASSQTGNYGYTF. The CDR3 bases are TGTGCCAGTAGCCAAACAGGTAACTATGGCTACACCTTC.